The present T cell receptor beta chain was sequenced within a study of blood T cell repertoires in COVID-19. At the level of the study: From the United States, Italy and Spain came samples of acute and convalescent COVID-19. Nucleic acid was either cDNA or gDNA, and it came from T cells, B-cell-depleted T cells, or PBMCs.

Trimming removed 6 bases at V and 4 bases at J, with 18 bases between. Germline V gene sequence: CDR1 SGHTA, CDR2 FQGNSA. This CDR3 is built from 15 residues. Per the authors' pipeline: Estimates of nucleated cell counts were drawn from the amplification of reference gene primers. TCRdb's table, derived via immunoSEQ multiplex PCR, lists solely in-frame clones and lacks some. V, J and clone size are those of that table, while D and trimming were read from the DNA. The table has some 530,000 clones, 70% to 90% seen once. The specimen sequenced was peripheral blood. The source is a human donor in a cohort sampled during active COVID-19. This chain joins TRBV7-2 and TRBJ1-2; no definite D call. CDR3 amino acids: CASSSLGGGLYGYTF. CDR3 in DNA: TGTGCCAGCAGTTCCCTGGGAGGCGGCCTCTATGGCTACACCTTC. The full variable domain, rest sourced from reference TRBV7-2 and TRBJ1-2, is GAGVSQSPSNKVTEKGKDVELRCDPISGHTALYWYRQSLGQGLEFLIYFQGNSAPDKSGLPSDRFSAERTGGSVSTLTIQRTQQEDSAVYLCASSSLGGGLYGYTFGSGTRLTVV.